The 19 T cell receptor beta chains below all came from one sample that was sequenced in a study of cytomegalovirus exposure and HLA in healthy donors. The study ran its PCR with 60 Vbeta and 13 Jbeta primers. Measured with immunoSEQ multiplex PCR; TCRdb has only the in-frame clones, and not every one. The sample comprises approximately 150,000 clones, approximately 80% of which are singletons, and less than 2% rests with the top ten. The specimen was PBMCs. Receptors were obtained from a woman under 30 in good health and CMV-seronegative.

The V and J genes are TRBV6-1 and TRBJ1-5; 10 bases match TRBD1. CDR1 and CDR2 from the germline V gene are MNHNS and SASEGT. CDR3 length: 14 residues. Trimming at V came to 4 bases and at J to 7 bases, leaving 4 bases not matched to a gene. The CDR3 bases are TGTGCCAGCAGTGGACAGGGGGCCGGGCAGCCCCAGCATTTT. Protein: CASSGQGAGQPQHF.

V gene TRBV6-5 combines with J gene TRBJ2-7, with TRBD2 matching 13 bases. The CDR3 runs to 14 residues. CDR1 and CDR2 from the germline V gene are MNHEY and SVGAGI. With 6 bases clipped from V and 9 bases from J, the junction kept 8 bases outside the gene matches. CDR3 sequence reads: CASRPGTSGAVQYF. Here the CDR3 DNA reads TGTGCCAGCAGACCCGGGACTAGCGGGGCCGTGCAGTACTTC.

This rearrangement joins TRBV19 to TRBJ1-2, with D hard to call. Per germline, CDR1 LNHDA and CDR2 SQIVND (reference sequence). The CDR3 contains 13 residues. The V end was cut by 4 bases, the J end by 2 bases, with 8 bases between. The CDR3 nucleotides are TGTGCCAGTAGTACGGCGGCCAACTATGGCTACACCTTC. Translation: CASSTAANYGYTF.

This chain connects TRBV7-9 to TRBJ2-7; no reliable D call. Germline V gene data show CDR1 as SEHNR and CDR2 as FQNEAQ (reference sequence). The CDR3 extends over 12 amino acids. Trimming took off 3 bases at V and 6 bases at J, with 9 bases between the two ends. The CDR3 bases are TGTGCCAGCAGCTTCGCGGTAGGCGAGCAGTACTTC. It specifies CASSFAVGEQYF. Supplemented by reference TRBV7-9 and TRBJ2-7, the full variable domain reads DTGVSQNPRHKITKRGQNVTFRCDPISEHNRLYWYRQTLGQGPEFLTYFQNEAQLEKSRLLSDRFSAERPKGSFSTLEIQRTEQGDSAMYLCASSFAVGEQYFGPGTRLTVT.

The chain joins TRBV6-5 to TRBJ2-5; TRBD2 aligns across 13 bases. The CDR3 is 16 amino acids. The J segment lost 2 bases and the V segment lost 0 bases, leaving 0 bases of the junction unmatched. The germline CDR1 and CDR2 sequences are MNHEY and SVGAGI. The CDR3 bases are TGTGCCAGCAGTTACTCGGGACTAGCGGGACAAGAGACCCAGTACTTC. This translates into CASSYSGLAGQETQYF.

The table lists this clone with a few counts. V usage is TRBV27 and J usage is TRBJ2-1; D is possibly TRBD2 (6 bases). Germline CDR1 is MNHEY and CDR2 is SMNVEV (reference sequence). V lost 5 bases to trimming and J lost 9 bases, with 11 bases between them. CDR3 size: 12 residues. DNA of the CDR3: TGTGCCAGCAGTCTAGCGTCTGGTGAGCAGTTCTTC. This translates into CASSLASGEQFF.

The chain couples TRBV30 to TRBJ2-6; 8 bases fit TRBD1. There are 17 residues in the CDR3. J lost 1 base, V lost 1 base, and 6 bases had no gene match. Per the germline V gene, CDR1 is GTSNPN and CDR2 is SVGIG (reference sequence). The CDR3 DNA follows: TGTGCCTGGAGTGAGGGGACAGGATGGTCTGGGGCCAACGTCCTGACTTTC. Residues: CAWSEGTGWSGANVLTF.

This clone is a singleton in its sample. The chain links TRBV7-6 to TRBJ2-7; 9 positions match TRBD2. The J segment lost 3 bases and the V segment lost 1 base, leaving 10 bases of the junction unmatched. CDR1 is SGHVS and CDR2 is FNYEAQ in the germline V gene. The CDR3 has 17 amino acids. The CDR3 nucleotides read TGTGCCAGCAGCTTAGTGGGTAGCGGGAGACCCAGCTACGAGCAGTACTTC. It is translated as CASSLVGSGRPSYEQYF. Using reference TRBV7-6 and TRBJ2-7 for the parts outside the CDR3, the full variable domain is GAGVSQSPRYKVTKRGQDVALRCDPISGHVSLYWYRQALGQGPEFLTYFNYEAQQDKSGLPNDRFSAERPEGSISTLTIQRTEQRDSAMYRCASSLVGSGRPSYEQYFGPGTRLTVT.

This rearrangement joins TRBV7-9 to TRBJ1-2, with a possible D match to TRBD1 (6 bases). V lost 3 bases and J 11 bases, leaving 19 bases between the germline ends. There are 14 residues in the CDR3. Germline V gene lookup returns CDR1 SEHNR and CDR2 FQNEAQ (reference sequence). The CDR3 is CASSLGGQTLSYTF. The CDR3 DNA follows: TGTGCCAGCAGCTTGGGGGGGCAGACACTTTCGTACACCTTC. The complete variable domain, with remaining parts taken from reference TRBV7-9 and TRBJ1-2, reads DTGVSQNPRHKITKRGQNVTFRCDPISEHNRLYWYRQTLGQGPEFLTYFQNEAQLEKSRLLSDRFSAERPKGSFSTLEIQRTEQGDSAMYLCASSLGGQTLSYTFGSGTRLTVV.

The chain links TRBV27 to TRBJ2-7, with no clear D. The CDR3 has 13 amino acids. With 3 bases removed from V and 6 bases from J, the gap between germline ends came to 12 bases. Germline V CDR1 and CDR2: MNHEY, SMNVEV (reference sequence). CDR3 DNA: TGTGCCAGCAGTTTTACGGAATCAGGCGAGCAGTACTTC. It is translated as CASSFTESGEQYF.

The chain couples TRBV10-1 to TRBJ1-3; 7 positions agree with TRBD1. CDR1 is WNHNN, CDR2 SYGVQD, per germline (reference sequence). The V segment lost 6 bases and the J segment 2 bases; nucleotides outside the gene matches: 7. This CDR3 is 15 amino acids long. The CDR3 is CASSPGTVAGNTIYF. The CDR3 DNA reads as TGCGCCAGCAGCCCCGGGACAGTAGCTGGAAACACCATATATTTT.

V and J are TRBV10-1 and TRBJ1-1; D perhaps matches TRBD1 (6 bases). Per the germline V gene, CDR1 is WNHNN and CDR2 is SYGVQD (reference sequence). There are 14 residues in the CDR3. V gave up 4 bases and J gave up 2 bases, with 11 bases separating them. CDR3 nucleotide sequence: TGCGCCAGCAGTGGACAGGCGCCTAACACTGAAGCTTTCTTT. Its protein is CASSGQAPNTEAFF.

Here the CDR3 reads CASSSSWGGGNEQFF. The DNA of the CDR3 is TGTGCCAGCAGCTCTTCCTGGGGAGGGGGAAATGAGCAGTTCTTC. This chain joins TRBV5-6 and TRBJ2-1, with D perhaps TRBD2 (7 bases). Trimming stripped 3 bases from V and 7 bases from J, with 17 bases between. This CDR3 is built from 15 residues. CDR1 and CDR2 (germline): SGHDT, YYEEEE. Looking up the rest from reference TRBV5-6 and TRBJ2-1 gives the full variable domain: DAGVTQSPTHLIKTRGQQVTLRCSPKSGHDTVSWYQQALGQGPQFIFQYYEEEERQRGNFPDRFSGHQFPNYSSELNVNALLLGDSALYLCASSSSWGGGNEQFFGPGTRLTVL.

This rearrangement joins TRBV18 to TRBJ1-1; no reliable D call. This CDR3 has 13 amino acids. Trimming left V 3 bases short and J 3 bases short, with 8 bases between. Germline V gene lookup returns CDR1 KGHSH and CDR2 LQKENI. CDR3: CASSPRVDTEAFF. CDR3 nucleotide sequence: TGTGCCAGCTCACCCCGAGTCGACACTGAAGCTTTCTTT. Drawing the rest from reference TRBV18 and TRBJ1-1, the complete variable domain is NAGVMQNPRHLVRRRGQEARLRCSPMKGHSHVYWYRQLPEEGLKFMVYLQKENIIDESGMPKERFSAEFPKEGPSILRIQQVVRGDSAAYFCASSPRVDTEAFFGQGTRLTVV.

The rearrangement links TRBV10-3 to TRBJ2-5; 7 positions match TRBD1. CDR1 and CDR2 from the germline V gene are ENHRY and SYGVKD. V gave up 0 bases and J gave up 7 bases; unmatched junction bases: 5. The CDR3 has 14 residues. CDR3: CAISESEAGGTQYF. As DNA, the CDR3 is TGTGCCATCAGTGAGTCAGAAGCAGGGGGGACCCAGTACTTC.

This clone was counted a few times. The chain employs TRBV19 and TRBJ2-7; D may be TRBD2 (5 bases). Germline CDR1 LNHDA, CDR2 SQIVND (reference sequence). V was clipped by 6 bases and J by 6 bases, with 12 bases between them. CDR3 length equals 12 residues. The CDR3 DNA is TGTGCCAGTAGCCCAGGAGAGGGCGAGCAGTACTTC. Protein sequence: CASSPGEGEQYF.

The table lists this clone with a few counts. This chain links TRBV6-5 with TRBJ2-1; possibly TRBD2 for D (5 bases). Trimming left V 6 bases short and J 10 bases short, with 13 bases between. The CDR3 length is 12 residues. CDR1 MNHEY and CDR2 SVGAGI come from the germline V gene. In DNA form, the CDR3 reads TGTGCCAGCAGCGAGGGTTCAACGGAGCAGTTCTTC. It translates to CASSEGSTEQFF.

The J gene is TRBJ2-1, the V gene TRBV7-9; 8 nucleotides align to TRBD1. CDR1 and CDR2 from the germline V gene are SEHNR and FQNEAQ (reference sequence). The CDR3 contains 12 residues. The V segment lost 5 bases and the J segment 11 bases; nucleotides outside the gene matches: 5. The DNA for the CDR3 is TGTGCCAGCAGCCGTGGACAGGGCAAGCAGTTCTTC. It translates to CASSRGQGKQFF.

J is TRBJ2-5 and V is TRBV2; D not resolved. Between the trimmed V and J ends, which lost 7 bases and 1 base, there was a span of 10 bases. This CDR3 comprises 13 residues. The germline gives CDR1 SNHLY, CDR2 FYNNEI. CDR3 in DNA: TGTGCCAGCACCACTGTGATCCAAGAGACCCAGTACTTC. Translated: CASTTVIQETQYF. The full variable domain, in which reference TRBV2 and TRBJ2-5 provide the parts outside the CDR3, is EPEVTQTPSHQVTQMGQEVILRCVPISNHLYFYWYRQILGQKVEFLVSFYNNEISEKSEIFDDQFSVERPDGSNFTLKIRSTKLEDSAMYFCASTTVIQETQYFGPGTRLLVL.